This TCR beta chain appears in the sequencing data of a study of T cell responses to AZD1222 COVID-19 vaccine. Only in-frame clones appear in the TCRdb table, and some are missing; sequencing was by immunoSEQ multiplex PCR. The sample yields over 140,000 clones, 80% to 95% seen once. The CDR3 runs 14 residues. V lost 2 bases and J lost 8, with 15 bases in between. Germline V CDR1 and CDR2: SNHLY, FYNNEI. The rearrangement joins TRBV2 to TRBJ1-2, with D tentatively TRBD1 (5 bases). Sequencing was performed on peripheral blood, taken 28 days after the second AZD1222 dose. The sequence came from an adult who received the AZD1222 COVID-19 vaccine. The CDR3 sequence is CASSESGAPSGYTF. The CDR3 DNA follows: TGTGCCAGCAGTGAAAGCGGGGCCCCCTCAGGCTACACCTTC.